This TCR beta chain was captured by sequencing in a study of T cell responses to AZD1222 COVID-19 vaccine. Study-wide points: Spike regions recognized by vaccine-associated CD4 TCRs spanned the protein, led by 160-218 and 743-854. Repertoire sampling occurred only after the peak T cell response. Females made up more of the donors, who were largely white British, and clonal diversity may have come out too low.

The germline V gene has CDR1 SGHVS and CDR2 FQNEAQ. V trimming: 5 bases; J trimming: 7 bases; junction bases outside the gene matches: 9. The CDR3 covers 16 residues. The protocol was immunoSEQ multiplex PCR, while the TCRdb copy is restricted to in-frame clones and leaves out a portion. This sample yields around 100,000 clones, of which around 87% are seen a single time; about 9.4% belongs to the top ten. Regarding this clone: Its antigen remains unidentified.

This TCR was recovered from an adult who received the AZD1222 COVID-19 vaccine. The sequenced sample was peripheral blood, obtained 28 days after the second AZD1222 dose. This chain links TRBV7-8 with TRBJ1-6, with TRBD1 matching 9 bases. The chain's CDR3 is CASSHLGQGRNSPLHF. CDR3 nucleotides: TGTGCCAGCAGCCACCTAGGACAGGGGAGGAATTCACCCCTCCACTTT.